Presented here are 12 T cell receptor beta chains from one specimen sequenced in a study of radiation and T cells in renal cell carcinoma. Generated by immunoSEQ multiplex PCR, the TCRdb table keeps only in-frame clones and is missing some. The repertoire has approximately 15,000 clones, roughly 57% of them found once; the top ten carry roughly a tenth. The treatment denotes: treatment-naive control, cytoreductive nephrectomy. Material: tumor tissue, obtained from a patient whose treatment was nephrectomy without radiotherapy. The receptors come from a man aged 35-49 years with renal cell carcinoma.

The chain links TRBV2 to TRBJ1-5; D is possibly TRBD1 (5 bases). From germline, CDR1 is SNHLY and CDR2 FYNNEI. Trimming stripped 4 bases from V and 2 bases from J, with 12 bases between. CDR3 size: 15 residues. The CDR3 is CASSARGGGNQPQHF. CDR3 nucleotide sequence: TGTGCCAGCAGTGCTCGGGGGGGTGGCAATCAGCCCCAGCATTTT.

This sequence joins TRBV6-5 and TRBJ1-4; no firm D call. The germline V gene has CDR1 MNHEY and CDR2 SVGAGI. V was cut by 4 bases and J by 6 bases, with 12 bases left in between. CDR3 length: 14 amino acids. The chain's CDR3 is CASSSTEHYEKLFF. The CDR3 DNA sequence: TGTGCCAGCAGTTCGACCGAGCACTATGAAAAACTGTTTTTT.

This clone was seen a few times. Germline and junction disagree at one end, which may indicate a read error. In the same sample, other DNA sequences code for this CDR3. This chain links TRBV5-4 with TRBJ1-3, with a tentative D call TRBD1 (6 bases). Per germline, CDR1 SGHNT and CDR2 YYREEE (reference sequence). CDR3 size: 16 residues. In nucleotides, the CDR3 is TGTGCCAGCAGTTTGGCAGGGGCCGACTCTGGAAACACCATATATTTT. Translation: CASSLAGADSGNTIYF.

This clone has a single count. This sequence joins TRBV18 and TRBJ2-2, with 7 bases fitting TRBD1. V lost 3 bases and J lost 1; bases outside the gene matches: 11. Per the germline V gene, CDR1 is KGHSH and CDR2 is LQKENI. The CDR3 is 18 amino acids. The CDR3 nucleotides are TGTGCCAGCTCACCCTTCAGCGCGAGGACAGGGAACACCGGGGAGCTGTTTTTT. It translates to CASSPFSARTGNTGELFF.

A few counts support this clone. The CDR3 DNA reads as TGCAGCGTTGGGACACGCACCCACGAGCAGTACTTC. Translation: CSVGTRTHEQYF. This chain connects TRBV29-1 to TRBJ2-7; D perhaps matches TRBD1 (5 bases). This CDR3 has 12 amino acids. Germline-derived CDR1 and CDR2 are SQVTM and ANQGSEA. The germline V and J ends were trimmed by 4 bases and 5 bases, with 12 bases remaining between them.

The gene calls are TRBV7-2 and TRBJ2-3; tentatively, D is TRBD1 (6 bases). CDR1 is SGHTA, CDR2 FQGNSA, per germline. The V and J ends lost 6 bases and 5 bases respectively, with 18 bases between them. The CDR3 consists of 15 residues. CDR3 in amino acids: CASRVTGSRGDTQYF. CDR3 bases: TGTGCCAGCAGGGTGACGGGGTCCAGGGGAGATACGCAGTATTTT.

The CDR3 DNA reads as TGTGCCAGCAGCCAGGATTTCGTGGCGGTCCAAGAGACCCAGTACTTC. Amino acids: CASSQDFVAVQETQYF. J is TRBJ2-5 and V is TRBV14, with D unresolved. The CDR3 runs to 16 residues. Per the germline V gene, CDR1 is SGHDN and CDR2 is FVKESK. Trimming removed 3 bases from V and 1 base from J, with 15 bases in between.

The rearrangement links TRBV4-1 to TRBJ2-2; the D is unclear. V gave up 2 bases and J gave up 1 base, with 11 bases separating them. The V gene's germline CDR1 is MGHRA and CDR2 YSYEKL. The CDR3 has 16 amino acids. CDR3 nucleotide sequence: TGCGCCAGCAGCCAAATGGGCGCAGGGAACACCGGGGAGCTGTTTTTT. This translates into CASSQMGAGNTGELFF.

This sequence joins TRBV7-9 and TRBJ2-1; TRBD1 matches at 10 bases. The ends lost 5 bases at V and 8 bases at J; junction bases unmatched: 6. CDR1 and CDR2 (germline): SEHNR, FQNEAQ (reference sequence). This CDR3 spans 14 amino acids. The DNA for the CDR3 is TGTGCCAGCAGCGCGGGACAGGGGCTGGATGAGCAGTTCTTC. It encodes CASSAGQGLDEQFF.

The chain has TRBV7-9 and TRBJ2-5, with a tentative D call TRBD2 (6 bases). The V end was cut by 2 bases, the J end by 0 bases, with 13 bases between. Germline assignment: CDR1 SEHNR and CDR2 FQNEAQ (reference sequence). This CDR3 is built from 16 residues. CDR3 in DNA: TGTGCCAGCAGCTTAAACGGGGGAGCGTACCAAGAGACCCAGTACTTC. Translation gives CASSLNGGAYQETQYF.

The CDR3 DNA follows: TGCAGCGGGCTACTAGCGGCCAAAAACATTCAGTACTTC. This encodes CSGLLAAKNIQYF. V is TRBV29-1 and J is TRBJ2-4; TRBD2 matches at 7 bases. The CDR3 consists of 13 residues. The germline CDR1 and CDR2 sequences are SQVTM and ANQGSEA. V was pared by 7 bases and J by 1 base, with 4 bases of the junction left unmatched.

V is TRBV9 and J is TRBJ2-2; D is ambiguous. V lost 0 bases and J lost 1, with 13 bases in between. The germline CDR1 and CDR2 sequences are SGDLS and YYNGEE. The length of the CDR3 is 17 residues. CDR3 protein: CASSVAASLVNTGELFF. In nucleotides, the CDR3 is TGTGCCAGCAGCGTAGCGGCGAGTTTGGTGAACACCGGGGAGCTGTTTTTT. The full variable domain, its missing parts supplied by reference TRBV9 and TRBJ2-2, is DSGVTQTPKHLITATGQRVTLRCSPRSGDLSVYWYQQSLDQGLQFLIQYYNGEERAKGNILERFSAQQFPDLHSELNLSSLELGDSALYFCASSVAASLVNTGELFFGEGSRLTVL.